The rows below give T cell receptor beta chains drawn from one sample of a study of blood T cell repertoires in COVID-19. This table comes from immunoSEQ multiplex PCR, and its TCRdb copy is limited to in-frame clones, with some not included. In the table there are about 250,000 clones, about 86% of which are singletons. Sequencing was done on a sample of peripheral blood. The receptor set was obtained from a man in his forties or fifties with active or convalescent COVID-19. CDR3s include the opening cysteine and the closing phenylalanine or tryptophan. The order of the fields is CDR3 DNA, CDR3 protein, V gene, J gene, D gene, clone size. The D gene is left open where the match is weak. Some rows have no size entry. The others give once, few or many, or a class for an expanded clone.

cdr3_nt: TGCAGCGTTGGTTGGGGGGGACAAGAGACCCAGTACTTC
cdr3_aa: CSVGWGGQETQYF
v_call: TRBV29-1
j_call: TRBJ2-5
d_call: TRBD2
clone_size: NA

cdr3_nt: TGTGCCTGCGCCTTGACAGGGACTTATAATTCACCCCTCCACTTT
cdr3_aa: CACALTGTYNSPLHF
v_call: TRBV6-5
j_call: TRBJ1-6
d_call: TRBD1
clone_size: NA

cdr3_nt: TGTGCCTGGAGTTACGGGACTAATGAAAAACTGTTTTTT
cdr3_aa: CAWSYGTNEKLFF
v_call: TRBV30
j_call: TRBJ1-4
d_call: NA
clone_size: NA

cdr3_nt: TGTGCCAGCAGCCACTCCGGTGCTGCTGAAGCTTTCTTT
cdr3_aa: CASSHSGAAEAFF
v_call: TRBV7-9
j_call: TRBJ1-1
d_call: NA
clone_size: NA

cdr3_nt: TGTGCCAGCAGTGTTGGTTCGGGTGGGTCCTATAATTCACCCCTCCACTTT
cdr3_aa: CASSVGSGGSYNSPLHF
v_call: TRBV2
j_call: TRBJ1-6
d_call: NA
clone_size: NA

cdr3_nt: TGCGCCAGCAGCTTGGTTGAGGATAATGAAAAACTGTTTTTT
cdr3_aa: CASSLVEDNEKLFF
v_call: TRBV5-1
j_call: TRBJ1-4
d_call: NA
clone_size: NA

cdr3_nt: TGTGCCAGTAGTATAGAGCAGGGGCCATCCTACGAGCAGTACTTC
cdr3_aa: CASSIEQGPSYEQYF
v_call: TRBV19
j_call: TRBJ2-7
d_call: NA
clone_size: NA

cdr3_nt: TGCGCCAGCAGTCAATTTAGAGGGACTAGCGGGAGAGAGACCCAGTACTTC
cdr3_aa: CASSQFRGTSGRETQYF
v_call: TRBV23-1
j_call: TRBJ2-5
d_call: TRBD2
clone_size: NA

cdr3_nt: TGTGCCAGTAGTCGGGAATCAGCGAGAAACACCATATATTTT
cdr3_aa: CASSRESARNTIYF
v_call: TRBV19
j_call: TRBJ1-3
d_call: NA
clone_size: once

cdr3_nt: TGCGCCAGCAGCCAAATGGGACTGGCCTACAATGAGCAGTTCTTC
cdr3_aa: CASSQMGLAYNEQFF
v_call: TRBV4-1
j_call: TRBJ2-1
d_call: NA
clone_size: NA

cdr3_nt: TGTGCCAGCAGCCCCGCGCGGGGCCTGGCAGATACGCAGTATTTT
cdr3_aa: CASSPARGLADTQYF
v_call: TRBV11-2
j_call: TRBJ2-3
d_call: NA
clone_size: NA

cdr3_nt: TGTGCCAGTAGTCCCAGGACAGGCGTACTAATGAACACTGAAGCTTTCTTT
cdr3_aa: CASSPRTGVLMNTEAFF
v_call: TRBV19
j_call: TRBJ1-1
d_call: TRBD1
clone_size: few

cdr3_nt: TGTGCCAGCTCACCATCGACAGGGACTCAGCCCCAGCATTTT
cdr3_aa: CASSPSTGTQPQHF
v_call: TRBV18
j_call: TRBJ1-5
d_call: TRBD1
clone_size: NA

cdr3_nt: TGTGCCAGTAGTTCGCCCGGGACAGTGAACACTGAAGCTTTCTTT
cdr3_aa: CASSSPGTVNTEAFF
v_call: TRBV19
j_call: TRBJ1-1
d_call: TRBD1
clone_size: NA

cdr3_nt: TGTGCCAGCAGACGACTATATTCAGGTTACCCCCCCGCGCCCCAGCATTTT
cdr3_aa: CASRRLYSGYPPAPQHF
v_call: TRBV6-6
j_call: TRBJ1-5
d_call: NA
clone_size: NA

cdr3_nt: TGTGCCAGCAGCTTAGTTTCGGGAAAGAGCAATCAGCCCCAGCATTTT
cdr3_aa: CASSLVSGKSNQPQHF
v_call: TRBV7-2
j_call: TRBJ1-5
d_call: NA
clone_size: NA

cdr3_nt: TGTGCCAGCAGCCGGCTCTTTAATGAAAAACTGTTTTTT
cdr3_aa: CASSRLFNEKLFF
v_call: TRBV14
j_call: TRBJ1-4
d_call: NA
clone_size: NA

cdr3_nt: TGTGCCAGCAGCTCACAGGGGTTGCGTACTGAAGCTTTCTTT
cdr3_aa: CASSSQGLRTEAFF
v_call: TRBV7-2
j_call: TRBJ1-1
d_call: TRBD1
clone_size: NA

cdr3_nt: TGTGCCAGTACCCTGGGGACATTACCTAACTATGGCTACACCTTC
cdr3_aa: CASTLGTLPNYGYTF
v_call: TRBV19
j_call: TRBJ1-2
d_call: NA
clone_size: NA

cdr3_nt: TGTGCCAGTAGCGACAGGGGGCTCTCCTACGAGCAGTACTTC
cdr3_aa: CASSDRGLSYEQYF
v_call: TRBV19
j_call: TRBJ2-7
d_call: TRBD1
clone_size: NA

cdr3_nt: TGCAGCGTTGATAAGGCAGGGATTGGTACAGATACGCAGTATTTT
cdr3_aa: CSVDKAGIGTDTQYF
v_call: TRBV29-1
j_call: TRBJ2-3
d_call: NA
clone_size: NA

cdr3_nt: TGTGCTAGCAGCTTAGGACAGGGGAACACCGGGGAGCTGTTTTTT
cdr3_aa: CASSLGQGNTGELFF
v_call: TRBV7-7
j_call: TRBJ2-2
d_call: TRBD1
clone_size: NA

cdr3_nt: TGTGCCAGCACTTCGTCGGGGGACCAGCCCCAGCATTTT
cdr3_aa: CASTSSGDQPQHF
v_call: TRBV27
j_call: TRBJ1-5
d_call: NA
clone_size: few

cdr3_nt: TGTGCCAGCAGTTCAGGGATCGGTAATTCACCCCTCCACTTT
cdr3_aa: CASSSGIGNSPLHF
v_call: TRBV27
j_call: TRBJ1-6
d_call: NA
clone_size: NA

cdr3_nt: TGTGCCAGCAGCTTAGAGAGAAGCTCTGGGGCCAACGTCCTGACTTTC
cdr3_aa: CASSLERSSGANVLTF
v_call: TRBV7-6
j_call: TRBJ2-6
d_call: NA
clone_size: NA

cdr3_nt: TGTGCCAGCAGTTACTCTGGGCCACGGGCGGGAGATACGCAGTATTTT
cdr3_aa: CASSYSGPRAGDTQYF
v_call: TRBV6-5
j_call: TRBJ2-3
d_call: NA
clone_size: NA

cdr3_nt: TGTGCCAGCAGTCGCGACAGGGGCAATCAGCCCCAGCATTTT
cdr3_aa: CASSRDRGNQPQHF
v_call: TRBV6-6
j_call: TRBJ1-5
d_call: TRBD1
clone_size: NA

cdr3_nt: TGTGCCAGCAGCGAACAGGGGGCCTCCTACGAGCAGTACTTC
cdr3_aa: CASSEQGASYEQYF
v_call: TRBV7-9
j_call: TRBJ2-7
d_call: TRBD1
clone_size: NA

cdr3_nt: TGTGCCAGCAGTGGGGGGGCCGGCTATGGCTACACCTTC
cdr3_aa: CASSGGAGYGYTF
v_call: TRBV12-3/TRBV12-4
j_call: TRBJ1-2
d_call: NA
clone_size: NA

cdr3_nt: TGTGCCATCAGTGATAGCGGGGGGACCTACAATGAGCAGTTCTTC
cdr3_aa: CAISDSGGTYNEQFF
v_call: TRBV10-3
j_call: TRBJ2-1
d_call: TRBD2
clone_size: NA

cdr3_nt: TGCGCCAGCAGCCCCAGGGGAGCGGGATCCTCCTACGAGCAGTACTTC
cdr3_aa: CASSPRGAGSSYEQYF
v_call: TRBV5-1
j_call: TRBJ2-7
d_call: NA
clone_size: once

cdr3_nt: TGCGCCAGCACCGAGCTAGCTCCTAGACTTAAGGGCGGGGAGCTGTTTTTT
cdr3_aa: CASTELAPRLKGGELFF
v_call: TRBV5-1
j_call: TRBJ2-2
d_call: NA
clone_size: many

cdr3_nt: TGCGCCAGCAGCCAAGAGGGCAGGGGGCGATACACTGAAGCTTTCTTT
cdr3_aa: CASSQEGRGRYTEAFF
v_call: TRBV4-1
j_call: TRBJ1-1
d_call: TRBD1
clone_size: NA

cdr3_nt: TGCGCCAGCAGCCCTAACACAGATACGCAGTATTTT
cdr3_aa: CASSPNTDTQYF
v_call: TRBV5-1
j_call: TRBJ2-3
d_call: NA
clone_size: NA

cdr3_nt: TGTGCCAGCAGCTCTCACAGGGTCTTCACAGATACGCAGTATTTT
cdr3_aa: CASSSHRVFTDTQYF
v_call: TRBV3-1/TRBV3-2
j_call: TRBJ2-3
d_call: NA
clone_size: large

cdr3_nt: TGTGCCAGCAGTTTGTACAGTACTAACTATGGCTACACCTTC
cdr3_aa: CASSLYSTNYGYTF
v_call: TRBV6-1
j_call: TRBJ1-2
d_call: NA
clone_size: few

cdr3_nt: TGTGCCAGCAGCCTCGGACAGCAAAGCTCCTACAATGAGCAGTTCTTC
cdr3_aa: CASSLGQQSSYNEQFF
v_call: TRBV11-2
j_call: TRBJ2-1
d_call: NA
clone_size: NA